The entry below describes one T cell receptor (beta chain). These data belong to a study of chemoradiotherapy in HPV16-positive cancers. This CDR3 is 17 amino acids long. Germline V CDR1 and CDR2: SGHVS, FQNEAQ. V was clipped by 6 bases and J by 1 base, with 20 bases between them. Profiling relied on immunoSEQ multiplex PCR, and the TCRdb table lists in-frame clones only, not all of them. The table has around 1,800 clones, around nine tenths seen once. The rearrangement uses TRBV7-8 and TRBJ2-3, with D possibly being TRBD1 or TRBD2 (5 bases each). The sample consisted of tumor tissue, taken from a patient who underwent chemoradiotherapy. The TCR comes from a human donor with HPV-associated anogenital cancer. CDR3 region: CASRETGLLLGTDTQYF. In DNA form, the CDR3 reads TGTGCCAGCAGGGAGACGGGGCTCCTTTTGGGCACAGATACGCAGTATTTT.